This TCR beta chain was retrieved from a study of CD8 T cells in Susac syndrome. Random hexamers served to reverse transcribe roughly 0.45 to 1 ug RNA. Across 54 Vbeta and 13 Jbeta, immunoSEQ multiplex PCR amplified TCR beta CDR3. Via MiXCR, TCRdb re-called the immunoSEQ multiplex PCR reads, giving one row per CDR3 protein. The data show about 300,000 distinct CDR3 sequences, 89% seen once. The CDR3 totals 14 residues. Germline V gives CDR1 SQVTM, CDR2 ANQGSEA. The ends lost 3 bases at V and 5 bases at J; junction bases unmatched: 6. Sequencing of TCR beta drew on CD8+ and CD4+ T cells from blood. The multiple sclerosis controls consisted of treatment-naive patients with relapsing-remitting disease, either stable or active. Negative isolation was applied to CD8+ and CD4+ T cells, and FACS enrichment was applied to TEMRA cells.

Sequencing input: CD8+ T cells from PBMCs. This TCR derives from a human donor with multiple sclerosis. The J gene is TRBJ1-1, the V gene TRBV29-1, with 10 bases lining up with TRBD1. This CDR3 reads CSVDPGTGVTEAFF. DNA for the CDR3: TGCAGCGTTGACCCCGGGACAGGGGTGACTGAAGCTTTCTTT.